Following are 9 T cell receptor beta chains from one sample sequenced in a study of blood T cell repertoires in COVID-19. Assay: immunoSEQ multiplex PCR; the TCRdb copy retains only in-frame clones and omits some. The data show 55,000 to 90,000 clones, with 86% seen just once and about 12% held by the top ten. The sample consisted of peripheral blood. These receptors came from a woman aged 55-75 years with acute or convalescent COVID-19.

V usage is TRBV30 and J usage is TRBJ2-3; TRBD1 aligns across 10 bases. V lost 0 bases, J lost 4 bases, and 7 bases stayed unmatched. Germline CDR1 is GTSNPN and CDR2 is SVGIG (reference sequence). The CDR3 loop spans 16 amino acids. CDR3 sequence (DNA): TGTGCCTGGAGTGTACCATGGACAGGGGGATCAGATACGCAGTATTTT. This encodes CAWSVPWTGGSDTQYF. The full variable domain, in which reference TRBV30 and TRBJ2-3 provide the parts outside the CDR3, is SQTIHQWPATLVQPVGSPLSLECTVEGTSNPNLYWYRQAAGRGLQLLFYSVGIGQISSEVPQNLSASRPQDRQFILSSKKLLLSDSGFYLCAWSVPWTGGSDTQYFGPGTRLTVL.

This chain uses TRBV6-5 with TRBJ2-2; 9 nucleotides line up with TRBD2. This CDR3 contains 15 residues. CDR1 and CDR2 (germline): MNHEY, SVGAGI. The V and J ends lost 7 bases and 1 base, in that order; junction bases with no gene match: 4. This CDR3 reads CASMSSGMNTGELFF. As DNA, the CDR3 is TGTGCCAGCATGTCTAGCGGGATGAACACCGGGGAGCTGTTTTTT.

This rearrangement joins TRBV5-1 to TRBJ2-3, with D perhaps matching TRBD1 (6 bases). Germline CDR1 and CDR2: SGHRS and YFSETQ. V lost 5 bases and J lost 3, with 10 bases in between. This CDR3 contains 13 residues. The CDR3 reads CASSTQGTDTQYF. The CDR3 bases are TGCGCCAGCAGTACACAGGGAACAGATACGCAGTATTTT. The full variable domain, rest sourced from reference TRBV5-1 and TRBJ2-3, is KAGVTQTPRYLIKTRGQQVTLSCSPISGHRSVSWYQQTPGQGLQFLFEYFSETQRNKGNFPGRFSGRQFSNSRSEMNVSTLELGDSALYLCASSTQGTDTQYFGPGTRLTVL.

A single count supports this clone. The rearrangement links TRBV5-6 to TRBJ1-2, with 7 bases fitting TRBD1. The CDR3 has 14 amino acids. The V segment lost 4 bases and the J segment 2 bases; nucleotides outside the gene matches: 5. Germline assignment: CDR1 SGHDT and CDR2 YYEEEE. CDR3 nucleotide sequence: TGTGCCAGCAGCCTATCGGGACAGAACTATGGCTACACCTTC. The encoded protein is CASSLSGQNYGYTF.

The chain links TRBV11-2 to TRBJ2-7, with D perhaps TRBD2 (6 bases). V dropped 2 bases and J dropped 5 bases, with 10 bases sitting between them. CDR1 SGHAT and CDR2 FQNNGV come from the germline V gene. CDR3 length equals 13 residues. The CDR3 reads CASSLRRGNEQYF. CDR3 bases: TGTGCCAGCAGCTTACGGCGGGGTAACGAGCAGTACTTC.

The CDR3 nucleotides read TGTGCCTGGAGTGTACCCAGCGGGGTCTACAATGAGCAGTTCTTC. It translates to CAWSVPSGVYNEQFF. The chain couples TRBV30 to TRBJ2-1, with TRBD2 matching over 7 bases. The CDR3 runs to 15 residues. The V and J ends lost 0 bases and 3 bases, in that order; junction bases with no gene match: 5. Germline assignment: CDR1 GTSNPN and CDR2 SVGIG (reference sequence).

The CDR3 region is CAISESRREQYF. CDR3 DNA: TGTGCCATCAGTGAGTCGAGGAGGGAGCAGTACTTC. The J gene is TRBJ2-7, the V gene TRBV10-3, with D possibly being TRBD2 (5 bases). Trimming pared 0 bases from V and 7 bases from J, leaving 7 bases between. The CDR3 consists of 12 residues. CDR1 is ENHRY and CDR2 is SYGVKD in the germline V gene.

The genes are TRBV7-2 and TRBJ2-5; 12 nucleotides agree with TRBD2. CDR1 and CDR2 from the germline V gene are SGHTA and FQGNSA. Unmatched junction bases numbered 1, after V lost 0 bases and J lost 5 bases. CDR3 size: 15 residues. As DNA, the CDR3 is TGTGCCAGCAGCTTAGCACTAGCGGGGGGTGAGACCCAGTACTTC. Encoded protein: CASSLALAGGETQYF. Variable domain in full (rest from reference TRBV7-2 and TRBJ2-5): GAGVSQSPSNKVTEKGKDVELRCDPISGHTALYWYRQSLGQGLEFLIYFQGNSAPDKSGLPSDRFSAERTGGSVSTLTIQRTQQEDSAVYLCASSLALAGGETQYFGPGTRLLVL.

In DNA form, the CDR3 reads TGTGCCAGCAGCCAATCGGGGATGGGGACTCGGTTCTTC. Protein: CASSQSGMGTRFF. V and J are TRBV16 and TRBJ2-1, with D maybe TRBD2 (6 bases). The CDR3 length is 13 residues. V lost 0 bases to trimming and J lost 15 bases, with 15 bases between them. Germline V gene data show CDR1 as KGHSY and CDR2 as FQNENV.